The rows below give T cell receptor beta chains drawn from one sample of a study of metastatic and nonmetastatic thyroid tumors. TCRdb reprocessed the PCR reads via MiXCR. The sample has under 8,000 clones, roughly 33% seen once. Input material: adjacent normal tissue. The receptors here all came from a female donor with papillary thyroid cancer or a benign thyroid nodule (not recorded which). Some clones in this sample may be carry-over from other donors' samples. Each CDR3 is given with its conserved first and last residue. The order of the fields is CDR3 DNA, CDR3 protein, D gene, J gene, clone size, V gene. D genes are given only for firm matches. Clone size is stated in some rows and not others, as once, few, many or a class when expanded.

TGTGCCAGCATCGGAATAAAGGGAAACTATGGCTACACCTTC	CASIGIKGNYGYTF	NA	TRBJ1-2	few	TRBV2
TGTGCCAGCAGTAGGACAGGCGGCAATCAGCCCCAGCATTTT	CASSRTGGNQPQHF	TRBD1	TRBJ1-5	NA	TRBV12-3/TRBV12-4
TGTGCCAGCAGGGCCGGGGGGGTGTCCTATAATTCACCCCTCCACTTT	CASRAGGVSYNSPLHF	NA	TRBJ1-6	few	TRBV6-1
TGTGCCAGCAGTGAAGGAGGGAGAGACTACGAGCAGTACTTC	CASSEGGRDYEQYF	NA	TRBJ2-7	few	TRBV6-1
TGTGCCAGCACTATCTCGGACAGGAGGGGGTCACCCCTCCACTTT	CASTISDRRGSPLHF	TRBD1	TRBJ1-6	few	TRBV12-3/TRBV12-4
TGTGCCAGCAACGCCCCACAGGACGGTTCCTACGAGCAGTACTTC	CASNAPQDGSYEQYF	NA	TRBJ2-7	NA	TRBV2
TGTGCCAGCAGCTTAGTCGGGACCTCAGGGGAGGAGTACTTC	CASSLVGTSGEEYF	NA	TRBJ2-7	NA	TRBV7-9
TGCAGTGCTAAATCACCTCCGCCTAGCGATACCTACGAGCAGTACTTC	CSAKSPPPSDTYEQYF	NA	TRBJ2-7	NA	TRBV20-1
TGTGCCAGCCATAGACAGGGGGCAAGCGGGCCTAATGAGCAGTTCTTC	CASHRQGASGPNEQFF	TRBD1	TRBJ2-1	few	TRBV6-1
TGTGCCAGCAGTGAGCGAACTAGCGGTAACATGCAGCAGTTCTTC	CASSERTSGNMQQFF	TRBD2	TRBJ2-1	few	TRBV2
TGTGCTAGCAGCCCCGGGCGGCTGGGTCAGACCCAGTACTTC	CASSPGRLGQTQYF	NA	TRBJ2-5	NA	TRBV7-7
TGTGCCAGCAGCTCCGGGACTAGCGGGATCGAGCAGTACTTC	CASSSGTSGIEQYF	TRBD2	TRBJ2-7	few	TRBV27
TGTGCCAGTAGTCGACTCGGACGGAACTATGGCTACACCTTC	CASSRLGRNYGYTF	NA	TRBJ1-2	few	TRBV19
TGTGCCAGCAGCTTAGGCAGGGGGGAGCAGTTCTTC	CASSLGRGEQFF	TRBD1	TRBJ2-1	NA	TRBV11-3
TGTGCCAGTAGTATTAGCAATGAGCAGTTCTTC	CASSISNEQFF	NA	TRBJ2-1	NA	TRBV19
TGTGCCAGCAGTTCCTACTACAGGGTACCGGCCTACGAGCAGTACTTC	CASSSYYRVPAYEQYF	NA	TRBJ2-7	NA	TRBV28
TGCGCCAGCAGAGATACCGGGACAGCATACGAGCAGTACTTC	CASRDTGTAYEQYF	TRBD1	TRBJ2-7	few	TRBV6-1
TGTGCCAGCAGTGAAGGGGGCCAGAGGAATTCACCCCTCCACTTT	CASSEGGQRNSPLHF	NA	TRBJ1-6	few	TRBV25-1
TGTGCCAGCAGTTACCGGGGATCCGGAAATGGCTACACCTTC	CASSYRGSGNGYTF	NA	TRBJ1-2	few	TRBV6-5
TGTGCCAGCATTTCGGTGGACAGGGGGAACACTGAAGCTTTCTTT	CASISVDRGNTEAFF	TRBD1	TRBJ1-1	NA	TRBV6-5
TGTGCCAGCAGCTTGAGAGGCCTACCCGCCACCCACGAGCAGTACTTC	CASSLRGLPATHEQYF	NA	TRBJ2-7	NA	TRBV11-2
TGTGCCAGCAAAACAAGTCCCGGGTGGAATTCACCCCTCCACTTT	CASKTSPGWNSPLHF	NA	TRBJ1-6	few	TRBV6-1
TGTGCCAGCAGCTTGGGGGGAGGGACCGAGGGGCAGTATTTT	CASSLGGGTEGQYF	TRBD2	TRBJ2-3	few	TRBV11-2
TGTGCCAGCAGAACAGGGGAGGGTCGTTCACCCCTCCACTTT	CASRTGEGRSPLHF	TRBD1	TRBJ1-6	NA	TRBV28
TGTGCCAGCAGTTTAGGGACAGCGGGGGAGCAGTACTTC	CASSLGTAGEQYF	NA	TRBJ2-7	large	TRBV28
TGTGCCTGGAGTTCTACCCCAGATAGTGAGCAGTTCTTC	CAWSSTPDSEQFF	NA	TRBJ2-1	NA	TRBV30
TGTGCCAGCAGCGGGCTTACGGGGTACGAGCAGTACTTC	CASSGLTGYEQYF	NA	TRBJ2-7	NA	TRBV28
TGTGCCAGCAGTTACTCGACTCCGTGGGACACTGAAGCTTTCTTT	CASSYSTPWDTEAFF	NA	TRBJ1-1	few	TRBV6-2/TRBV6-3
TGTGCCGAGGGGCGGGGGGCCGGATACGAGCAGTACTTC	CAEGRGAGYEQYF	TRBD2	TRBJ2-7	NA	TRBV11-2
TGTGCCACCAGTGACACCGGGACTAGCGGGAGGATAATACAGTTCTTC	CATSDTGTSGRIIQFF	TRBD2	TRBJ2-1	NA	TRBV24-1
TGTGCCACTAGGGGGGAGGGAGACTACGAGCAGTACTTC	CATRGEGDYEQYF	NA	TRBJ2-7	NA	TRBV27
TGTGCCAGCAGGGAGATCAGTTACTATGGCTACACCTTC	CASREISYYGYTF	NA	TRBJ1-2	few	TRBV2
TGTGCCAGTAGTATAGCTGGAACGCAGTATTTT	CASSIAGTQYF	NA	TRBJ2-3	NA	TRBV19
TGTGCCAGCAGCTTTTCGGAATTGACTGAAGCTTTCTTT	CASSFSELTEAFF	NA	TRBJ1-1	NA	TRBV11-3
TGCAGTGCTCGGCCCTACTACGAGCAGTACTTC	CSARPYYEQYF	NA	TRBJ2-7	NA	TRBV20-1
TGCAGCTCCCCAGGGGACACCGGGGAGCTGTTTTTT	CSSPGDTGELFF	NA	TRBJ2-2	NA	TRBV20-1